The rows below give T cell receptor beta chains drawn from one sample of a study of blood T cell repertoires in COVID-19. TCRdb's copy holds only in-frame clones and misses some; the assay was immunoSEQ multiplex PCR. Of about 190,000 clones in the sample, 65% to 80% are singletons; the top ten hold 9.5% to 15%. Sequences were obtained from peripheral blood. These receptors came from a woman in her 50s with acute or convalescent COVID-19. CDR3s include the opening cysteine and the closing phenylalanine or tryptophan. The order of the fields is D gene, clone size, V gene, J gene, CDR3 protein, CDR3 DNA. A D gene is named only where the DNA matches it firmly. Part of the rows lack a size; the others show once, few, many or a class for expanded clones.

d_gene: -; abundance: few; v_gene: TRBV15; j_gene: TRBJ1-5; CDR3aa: CATSRGTGSQPQHF; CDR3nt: TGTGCCACCAGCAGAGGTACAGGGAGTCAGCCCCAGCATTTT
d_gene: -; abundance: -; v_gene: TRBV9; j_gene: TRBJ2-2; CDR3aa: CASSVTGADTGELFF; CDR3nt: TGTGCCAGCAGCGTAACGGGAGCGGACACCGGGGAGCTGTTTTTT
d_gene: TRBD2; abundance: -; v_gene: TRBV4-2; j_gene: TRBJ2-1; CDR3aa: CASSQATSGENEQFF; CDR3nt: TGTGCCAGCAGCCAAGCCACTAGCGGTGAAAATGAGCAGTTCTTC
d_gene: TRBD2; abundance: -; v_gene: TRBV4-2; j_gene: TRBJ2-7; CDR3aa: CASSQREGIAYEQYF; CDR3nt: TGTGCCAGCAGCCAGAGGGAGGGGATCGCCTACGAGCAGTACTTC
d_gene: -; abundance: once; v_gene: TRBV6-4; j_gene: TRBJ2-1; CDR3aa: CASRGGRSNYNEQFF; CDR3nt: TGTGCCAGCAGAGGTGGGAGATCGAACTACAATGAGCAGTTCTTC
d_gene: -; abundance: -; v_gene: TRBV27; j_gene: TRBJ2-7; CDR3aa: CASSLSPAASYEQYF; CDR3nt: TGTGCCAGCAGTTTATCCCCCGCGGCCTCCTACGAGCAGTACTTC
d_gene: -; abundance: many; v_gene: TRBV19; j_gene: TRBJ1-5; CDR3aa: CASSIGAGGGEPQHF; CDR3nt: TGTGCCAGTAGTATAGGGGCCGGAGGGGGGGAACCCCAGCATTTT
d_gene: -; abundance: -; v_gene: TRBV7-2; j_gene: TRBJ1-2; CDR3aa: CASSLGGTYGYTF; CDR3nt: TGTGCCAGCAGCTTAGGGGGGACATACGGCTACACCTTC
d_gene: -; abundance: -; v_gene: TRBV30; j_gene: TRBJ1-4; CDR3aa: CAWSVRGGGEKLFF; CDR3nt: TGTGCCTGGAGTGTACGAGGGGGGGGTGAAAAACTGTTTTTT
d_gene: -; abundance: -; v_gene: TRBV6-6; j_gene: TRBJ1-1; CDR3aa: CASIVDAGGAFF; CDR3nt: TGTGCCAGCATTGTGGATGCGGGGGGAGCTTTCTTT
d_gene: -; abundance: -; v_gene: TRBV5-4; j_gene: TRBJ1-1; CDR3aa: CASSLRTGMNTEAFF; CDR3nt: TGTGCCAGCAGCCTCCGGACGGGAATGAACACTGAAGCTTTCTTT
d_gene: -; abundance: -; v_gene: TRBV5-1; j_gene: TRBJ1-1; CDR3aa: CASSLARDTTSTTEAFF; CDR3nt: TGCGCCAGCAGCTTGGCCCGGGACACCACGTCGACCACTGAAGCTTTCTTT
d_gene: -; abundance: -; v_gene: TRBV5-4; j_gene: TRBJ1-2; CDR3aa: CASSSDRSINYGYTF; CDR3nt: TGTGCCAGCAGCTCCGACAGGAGCATCAACTATGGCTACACCTTC